The 20 T cell receptor beta chains listed next were all sequenced from one sample in a study of T cells of healthy individuals. MiXCR, run by TCRdb on the 5' RACE reads, gives a single entry per CDR3 protein. The data show 85,000 to 100,000 distinct CDR3 sequences, 15% to 20% seen once. The origin of the receptors is a human donor in good health.

This chain links TRBV12-3 or TRBV12-4 with TRBJ2-3; TRBD2 matches at 8 bases. The CDR3 is made up of 18 amino acids. With V trimmed by 5 bases and J by 3 bases, 16 bases remained unmatched. CDR3 loop: CASSKRFYLAGTTDTQYF. As DNA, the CDR3 is TGTGCCAGCAGTAAAAGGTTTTACCTAGCGGGTACTACAGATACGCAGTATTTT.

The chain is built from TRBV28 and TRBJ2-2; D is undetermined. The V gene lost 7 bases and the J gene lost 8 bases, with 11 bases spanning the gap. The CDR3 covers 12 residues. Germline V CDR1 and CDR2: MDHEN, SYDVKM. The CDR3 DNA reads as TGTGCCAGCAACTTGTTGGGAGGGGAGCTGTTTTTT. As protein: CASNLLGGELFF.

This clonotype was counted a few times. This chain uses TRBV28 with TRBJ2-3, with 9 positions matching TRBD1. Trimming cost V 8 bases and J 4 bases; bases outside gene matches: 7. Germline loops: CDR1 MDHEN, CDR2 SYDVKM. The CDR3 consists of 14 residues. Written as DNA, the CDR3 is TGTGCCAGCGGGACAGGGAGAAGGCCAGATACGCAGTATTTT. Protein product: CASGTGRRPDTQYF.

There are a few counts of this clonotype. The genes are TRBV6-1 and TRBJ2-1; no definite D call. The CDR3 contains 15 residues. Trimming cost V 6 bases and J 0 bases, with 12 bases left between them. The V gene's germline CDR1 is MNHNS and CDR2 SASEGT. The CDR3 is CASREEPSSYNEQFF. The CDR3 nucleotides are TGTGCCAGCAGAGAGGAGCCGAGCTCCTACAATGAGCAGTTCTTC.

This clonotype was counted at least ten times. The V call is TRBV13, the J call TRBJ1-6; possibly TRBD1 for D (6 bases). The CDR3 covers 16 residues. V lost 5 bases, J lost 4 bases, and 15 bases lay in between. CDR1 PRHDT and CDR2 FYEKMQ come from the germline V gene (reference sequence). As DNA, the CDR3 is TGTGCCAGCAGCCAAAGAAAGGGGGGGTATAATTCACCCCTCCACTTT. Residues: CASSQRKGGYNSPLHF.

The chain recombines TRBV10-3 with TRBJ2-7; 11 bases map to TRBD2. Unmatched junction bases numbered 12, after V lost 7 bases and J lost 4 bases. The CDR3 consists of 16 residues. From germline, CDR1 is ENHRY and CDR2 SYGVKD. The CDR3 sequence: CAITPSGTSGYYEQYF. Written as DNA, the CDR3 is TGTGCCATCACCCCGAGCGGGACTAGCGGCTATTACGAGCAGTACTTC.

There are a few counts of this clonotype. The CDR3 DNA is TGTGCCAGCAGTTTAAGGGGGTCCCCCTACAATGAGCAGTTCTTC. Protein sequence: CASSLRGSPYNEQFF. The chain is built from TRBV28 and TRBJ2-1, with D possibly matching TRBD1 (6 bases). V lost 2 bases and J 2 bases, leaving 10 bases between the germline ends. The CDR3 loop spans 15 amino acids. Germline V gene lookup returns CDR1 MDHEN and CDR2 SYDVKM.

This clonotype was seen ten or more times. The chain has TRBV29-1 and TRBJ2-7; D call uncertain. The CDR3 runs to 13 residues. Looked up from germline, CDR1 is SQVTM and CDR2 is ANQGSEA. Trimming removed 6 bases at V and 0 bases at J, with 12 bases between. The CDR3 loop reads CSVEIRNSYEQYF. The CDR3 DNA sequence: TGCAGCGTAGAGATCAGGAACTCCTACGAGCAGTACTTC.

This clonotype showed up just a few times. J is TRBJ2-3 and V is TRBV28; maybe TRBD1 (5 bases). The germline V gene encodes CDR1 MDHEN and CDR2 SYDVKM. Trimming took 2 bases from V and 10 from J, leaving 10 bases between them. The CDR3 spans 12 residues. The CDR3 reads CASSLAGKAQYF. As DNA, the CDR3 is TGTGCCAGCAGTTTAGCAGGGAAGGCGCAGTATTTT. The variable domain in full, completed from reference TRBV28 and TRBJ2-3, reads DVKVTQSSRYLVKRTGEKVFLECVQDMDHENMFWYRQDPGLGLRLIYFSYDVKMKEKGDIPEGYSVSREKKERFSLILESASTNQTSMYLCASSLAGKAQYFGPGTRLTVL.

This clonotype has at least ten counts. This rearrangement joins TRBV29-1 to TRBJ2-7, with 10 bases matching TRBD2. Trimming cost V 8 bases and J 4 bases; bases outside gene matches: 8. The CDR3 consists of 13 residues. Looked up from germline, CDR1 is SQVTM and CDR2 is ANQGSEA. DNA of the CDR3: TGCAGCCCCGGACTAGCGGAATCATACGAGCAGTACTTC. Translation: CSPGLAESYEQYF.

DNA of the CDR3: TGCGCCAGCAAAAAAGAATTGCGGGGGGGAGATACGCAGTATTTT. Amino acid sequence: CASKKELRGGDTQYF. The chain carries TRBV4-3 and TRBJ2-3; 9 bases are a match to TRBD2. J lost 5 bases, V lost 7 bases, and 10 bases had no gene match. Germline CDR1 and CDR2: LGHNA and YSLEER. The CDR3 is 15 amino acids.

This clonotype was observed many times. The chain couples TRBV7-2 to TRBJ1-1; TRBD1 might be the D (6 bases). Trimming left V 0 bases short and J 7 bases short, with 12 bases between. The CDR3 sequence is 14 residues long. CDR1 is SGHTA, CDR2 FQGNSA, per germline. The CDR3 reads CASSLAVQGSEAFF. As DNA, the CDR3 is TGTGCCAGCAGCTTAGCTGTACAGGGTAGTGAAGCTTTCTTT.

Only a few counts were recorded for this clonotype. This chain uses TRBV29-1 with TRBJ2-1; D could derive from TRBD1 or TRBD2 (5 bases each). Germline V lookup: CDR1 SQVTM, CDR2 ANQGSEA. CDR3 length: 13 residues. V lost 6 bases and J lost 10, with 19 bases in between. The CDR3: CSVGYPGRLEQFF. CDR3 coding DNA: TGCAGCGTGGGATACCCGGGACGCCTAGAGCAGTTCTTC.

Many counts were recorded for this clonotype. V usage is TRBV12-3 or TRBV12-4 and J usage is TRBJ1-6; no clear D. The V gene lost 3 bases and the J gene lost 5 bases, with 8 bases spanning the gap. The CDR3 totals 14 residues. The CDR3 loop is CASSFGRDNSPLHF. CDR3 nucleotides: TGTGCCAGCAGTTTTGGGAGAGATAATTCACCCCTCCACTTT.

In this sample, this clonotype turned up a few times. One end of the junction is discordant with germline, which a read error may explain. CDR3 sequence: CASSEGETSGSDEQFF. CDR3 coding DNA: TGTGCTAGCAGCGAGGGGGAGACTAGCGGGAGCGATGAGCAGTTCTTC. J is TRBJ2-1 and V is TRBV7-7, with TRBD2 identical over 12 bases. The CDR3 contains 16 residues. Per germline, CDR1 SSHAT and CDR2 FNYEAQ (reference sequence).

On this clonotype itself: One base away lies a much larger clone, so this may be a sequencing read error. This chain joins TRBV5-5 and TRBJ2-7; no clear D. The CDR3 is 13 residues long. The ends were cut back, 4 bases at V and 6 bases at J, with 14 bases in the middle. In germline, CDR1 is SGHKS, CDR2 YYEKEE (reference sequence). This chain's CDR3 is CASSRVEGCEQYF. In nucleotides, the CDR3 is TGTGCCAGCAGCCGGGTCGAAGGTTGCGAGCAGTACTTC.

The V gene is TRBV4-2, the J gene TRBJ2-1; D may be TRBD2 (5 bases). Trimming removed 1 base from V and 4 bases from J, with 5 bases in between. The V gene's germline CDR1 is LGHNA and CDR2 YNFKEQ. CDR3 length: 13 residues. The CDR3 DNA sequence: TGTGCCAGCAGCCAAGGGACTTACAATGAGCAGTTCTTC. As protein: CASSQGTYNEQFF.

The V and J genes are TRBV5-1 and TRBJ1-1; 11 positions agree with TRBD1. Germline V gene data show CDR1 as SGHRS and CDR2 as YFSETQ. V was clipped by 5 bases and J by 0 bases; unmatched bases: 0. The CDR3 consists of 14 residues. The CDR3 bases are TGCGCCAGCAGGGGACAGGGGGTGAACACTGAAGCTTTCTTT. The encoded protein is CASRGQGVNTEAFF.

The CDR3 sequence is CASSSDRSPGANVLTF. The CDR3 nucleotides read TGCGCCAGCAGCAGTGACCGGAGCCCTGGGGCCAACGTCCTGACTTTC. The chain links TRBV5-1 to TRBJ2-6, with unresolved D. There are 16 residues in the CDR3. Deletions cut 4 bases from V and 2 bases from J, with 13 bases between. From germline, CDR1 is SGHRS and CDR2 YFSETQ.

This clonotype turned up a few times. The rearrangement links TRBV7-2 to TRBJ2-3, with D uncertain. CDR3 length equals 14 residues. V was clipped by 1 base and J by 1 base, with 6 bases between them. CDR1 SGHTA and CDR2 FQGNSA come from the germline V gene. Here the CDR3 DNA reads TGTGCCAGCAGCTTAGGGTCTGGCACAGATACGCAGTATTTT. It is translated as CASSLGSGTDTQYF. Full variable domain (outside the CDR3, taken from reference TRBV7-2 and TRBJ2-3): GAGVSQSPSNKVTEKGKDVELRCDPISGHTALYWYRQSLGQGLEFLIYFQGNSAPDKSGLPSDRFSAERTGGSVSTLTIQRTQQEDSAVYLCASSLGSGTDTQYFGPGTRLTVL.